Listed below are T cell receptor beta chains from one sample, sequenced in a study of blood T cell repertoires in COVID-19. Assay used: immunoSEQ multiplex PCR; TCRdb lists only in-frame clones, some missing. Among around 430,000 clones listed, approximately 90% were seen once. The material sequenced was peripheral blood. These receptors came from a woman in her 50s with COVID-19, enrolled during active disease. The CDR3 runs from the conserved cysteine through the conserved F or W.

v_call: TRBV18; cdr3_aa: CASSFDFGGYTF
v_call: TRBV4-2; cdr3_aa: CASSQESGLQGPGYTIYF
v_call: TRBV9; cdr3_aa: CASSVATGLAYNEQFF
v_call: TRBV21-1; cdr3_aa: CASSKVKGPGAHQPQHF
v_call: TRBV7-2; cdr3_aa: CASSFRGSKPPALHF
v_call: TRBV11-2; cdr3_aa: CASSFALTGTRMNTEAFF
v_call: TRBV6-2/TRBV6-3; cdr3_aa: CASSLGTAWGNQPQHF
v_call: TRBV5-1; cdr3_aa: CASSLRTGGAPAYGYTF
v_call: TRBV29-1; cdr3_aa: CSAGTGETEAFF
v_call: TRBV5-4; cdr3_aa: CASSRSGTGEKLFF
v_call: TRBV7-6; cdr3_aa: CASSLAVRERGQPQHF
v_call: TRBV5-1; cdr3_aa: CASSSARATDTQYF
v_call: TRBV11-2; cdr3_aa: CASSLEGTLNQPQHF
v_call: TRBV7-9; cdr3_aa: CASSLDSRLDTQYF
v_call: TRBV29-1; cdr3_aa: CSAKRRGTDTQYF
v_call: TRBV12-3/TRBV12-4; cdr3_aa: CASSETGDYGYTF
v_call: TRBV29-1; cdr3_aa: CSVEDRTGSYGYTF
v_call: TRBV6-5; cdr3_aa: CASSRDRAPYEQYF
v_call: TRBV5-4; cdr3_aa: CASSSDPGRIDTGELFF
v_call: TRBV6-5; cdr3_aa: CASSTGQQGQPQHF
v_call: TRBV9; cdr3_aa: CASSDSGFYGYTF
v_call: TRBV5-6; cdr3_aa: CASSFVREVTFF
v_call: TRBV5-1; cdr3_aa: CASSWGPSQEDYGYTF
v_call: TRBV5-6; cdr3_aa: CASSLADREHSPLHF
v_call: TRBV5-4; cdr3_aa: CASTPGRQGRYYTF
v_call: TRBV12-3/TRBV12-4; cdr3_aa: CASSELTYEQYF
v_call: TRBV10-1; cdr3_aa: CASSEWGGLADTQYF
v_call: TRBV28; cdr3_aa: CASIARTEAFF
v_call: TRBV5-1; cdr3_aa: CASSPRQGNDGYTF
v_call: TRBV30; cdr3_aa: CAWSGGDTEAFF
v_call: TRBV25-1; cdr3_aa: CASSEQGHYGYTF
v_call: TRBV5-1; cdr3_aa: CASSSGLAGSEEQYF
v_call: TRBV27; cdr3_aa: CASSLSTGVENTGELFF
v_call: TRBV28; cdr3_aa: CASSPRVKPTSPLHF
v_call: TRBV24-1; cdr3_aa: CATSDLSTNYGYTF
v_call: TRBV6-5; cdr3_aa: CASRADRGNYEQYF
v_call: TRBV12-3/TRBV12-4; cdr3_aa: CASSPGTDTQYF
v_call: TRBV19; cdr3_aa: CASNPTSGGANEQFF
v_call: TRBV6-5; cdr3_aa: CASAVATEAFF
v_call: TRBV10-3; cdr3_aa: CAISESGGTRGYTF
v_call: TRBV9; cdr3_aa: CASSLSGVSTDTQYF